These 10 T cell receptor beta chains were all obtained from the same sample, sequenced in a study of blood T cell repertoires in COVID-19. Method: immunoSEQ multiplex PCR; TCRdb's copy keeps in-frame clones and lacks some. The sample has roughly 300,000 clones, around 92% seen once; the top ten hold roughly 6.7%. Sequenced input: peripheral blood. The receptors here all came from a man younger than 35 who had recovered from COVID-19.

The genes are TRBV13 and TRBJ1-1, with D perhaps matching TRBD1 (6 bases). Per the germline V gene, CDR1 is PRHDT and CDR2 is FYEKMQ (reference sequence). The CDR3 spans 16 residues. Trimming stripped 1 base from V and 6 bases from J, with 18 bases between. CDR3 sequence reads: CASSLEGGSLGAEAFF. The CDR3 nucleotides are TGTGCCAGCAGCTTAGAAGGGGGATCCTTAGGTGCTGAAGCTTTCTTT.

V usage is TRBV7-9 and J usage is TRBJ2-7; D gene unclear. The CDR3 has 13 residues. Germline loops: CDR1 SEHNR, CDR2 FQNEAQ (reference sequence). V gave up 4 bases and J gave up 5 bases, with 12 bases separating them. DNA for the CDR3: TGTGCCAGCAGCTCGAGGCAGCTGGACGAGCAGTACTTC. Encoded protein: CASSSRQLDEQYF.

V usage is TRBV10-3 and J usage is TRBJ2-3; D is perhaps TRBD2 (6 bases). CDR3 length equals 15 residues. CDR1 is ENHRY and CDR2 is SYGVKD in the germline V gene. Between the trimmed V and J ends, which lost 3 bases and 5 bases, there was a span of 15 bases. This CDR3 is CAISDPAGTGDTQYF. The CDR3 coding sequence is TGTGCCATCAGTGATCCGGCGGGGACGGGAGATACGCAGTATTTT.

The chain joins TRBV28 to TRBJ2-5; TRBD2 aligns across 8 bases. The CDR3 has 15 amino acids. With 3 bases clipped from V and 13 bases from J, the junction kept 16 bases outside the gene matches. The germline CDR1 and CDR2 sequences are MDHEN and SYDVKM. The CDR3 reads CASSFASGLQGARYF. CDR3 nucleotides: TGTGCCAGCAGTTTTGCTAGCGGGCTCCAAGGGGCCCGGTACTTC.

This chain links TRBV19 with TRBJ1-6, with 9 bases fitting TRBD1. The ends lost 3 bases at V and 7 bases at J; junction bases unmatched: 7. CDR3 length: 16 amino acids. Germline CDR1 is LNHDA and CDR2 is SQIVND (reference sequence). In DNA, the CDR3 is TGTGCCAGTAGTATGGGGGACAGGGCGCTCAATTCACCCCTCCACTTT. Its translation is CASSMGDRALNSPLHF. The full variable domain, its missing parts supplied by reference TRBV19 and TRBJ1-6, is DGGITQSPKYLFRKEGQNVTLSCEQNLNHDAMYWYRQDPGQGLRLIYYSQIVNDFQKGDIAEGYSVSREKKESFPLTVTSAQKNPTAFYLCASSMGDRALNSPLHFGNGTRLTVT.

The gene calls are TRBV9 and TRBJ2-1, with a weak D call TRBD2 (5 bases). In germline, CDR1 is SGDLS, CDR2 YYNGEE. V gave up 3 bases and J gave up 10 bases, with 17 bases separating them. CDR3 length: 14 residues. The CDR3 sequence is CASSAPSGNHEQFF. The DNA of the CDR3 is TGTGCCAGCAGCGCACCTTCCGGGAACCACGAGCAGTTCTTC.

A single count supports this clone. This chain connects TRBV6-5 to TRBJ2-1; D gene unclear. The ends were cut back, 5 bases at V and 5 bases at J, with 7 bases in the middle. The CDR3 spans 12 residues. CDR1 MNHEY and CDR2 SVGAGI come from the germline V gene. Written as DNA, the CDR3 is TGTGCCAGCAGTCCTAGTAACAATGAGCAGTTCTTC. Its translation: CASSPSNNEQFF.

V usage is TRBV7-2 and J usage is TRBJ2-1; TRBD2 aligns across 8 bases. CDR1 is SGHTA, CDR2 FQGNSA, per germline. This CDR3 has 14 amino acids. V lost 5 bases and J lost 5; bases outside the gene matches: 5. The CDR3, as DNA: TGTGCCAGCAGCACTAGCGGAGCCAACAATGAGCAGTTCTTC. Amino acid sequence: CASSTSGANNEQFF.

The chain has TRBV6-2 or TRBV6-3 and TRBJ2-2; 7 nucleotides agree with TRBD1. This CDR3 has 17 amino acids. V was clipped by 0 bases and J by 5 bases; unmatched bases: 9. Germline lookup yields CDR1 MNHEY and CDR2 SVGEGT. CDR3 bases: TGTGCCAGCAGTTACTCGGCAGACAGGGTGAGAACCGGGGAGCTGTTTTTT. It codes for CASSYSADRVRTGELFF.

In this sample, this clone turned up a few times. V and J are TRBV7-8 and TRBJ2-7, with 12 bases matching TRBD2. V gave up 5 bases and J gave up 5 bases; unmatched junction bases: 13. The germline V gene has CDR1 SGHVS and CDR2 FQNEAQ. The CDR3 length is 17 residues. The CDR3, as DNA: TGTGCCAGCAGCCTATCCCACCGACTAGCGGGAGAAAACGAGCAGTACTTC. It translates to CASSLSHRLAGENEQYF.